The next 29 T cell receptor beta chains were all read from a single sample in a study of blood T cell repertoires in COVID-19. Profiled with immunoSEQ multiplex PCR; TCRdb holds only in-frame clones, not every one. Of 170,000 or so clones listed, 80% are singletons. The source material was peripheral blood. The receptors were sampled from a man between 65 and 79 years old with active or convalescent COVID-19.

The CDR3 nucleotides are TGTGCCAGCGGGTTCCCCGGAGGGGATCAGCCCCAGCATTTT. The encoded protein is CASGFPGGDQPQHF. The rearrangement links TRBV7-2 to TRBJ1-5, with a possible D match to TRBD1 (5 bases). Trimming cost V 8 bases and J 5 bases, with 16 bases left between them. Germline assignment: CDR1 SGHTA and CDR2 FQGNSA. The CDR3 totals 14 residues.

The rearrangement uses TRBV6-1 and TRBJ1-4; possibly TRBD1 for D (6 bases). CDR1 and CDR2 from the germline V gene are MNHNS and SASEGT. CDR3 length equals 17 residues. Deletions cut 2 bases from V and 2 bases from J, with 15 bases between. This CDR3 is CASSEKGTRGTNEKLFF. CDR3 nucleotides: TGTGCCAGCAGTGAAAAGGGGACTAGGGGGACTAATGAAAAACTGTTTTTT.

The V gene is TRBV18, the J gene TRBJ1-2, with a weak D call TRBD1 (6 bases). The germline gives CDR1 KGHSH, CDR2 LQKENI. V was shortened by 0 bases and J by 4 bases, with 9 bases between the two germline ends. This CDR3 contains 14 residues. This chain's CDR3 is CASSPPGQSYGYTF. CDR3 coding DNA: TGTGCCAGCTCACCACCCGGACAGTCCTATGGCTACACCTTC.

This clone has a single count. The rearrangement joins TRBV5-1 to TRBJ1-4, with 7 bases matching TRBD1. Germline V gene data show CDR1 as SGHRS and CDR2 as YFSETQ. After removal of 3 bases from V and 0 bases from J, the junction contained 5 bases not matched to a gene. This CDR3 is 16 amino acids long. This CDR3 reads CASSSEGAATNEKLFF. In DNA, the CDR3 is TGCGCCAGCAGCTCCGAGGGGGCGGCAACTAATGAAAAACTGTTTTTT.

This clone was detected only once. CDR3 bases: TGTGCCAGTAGTATGTACATAGGGGGAGTCTACAATGAGCAGTTCTTC. Encoded protein: CASSMYIGGVYNEQFF. The chain carries TRBV19 and TRBJ2-1; D is perhaps TRBD1 (6 bases). Trimming shortened V by 3 bases and J by 3 bases, and 15 bases separated the two germline ends. There are 16 residues in the CDR3. Germline loops: CDR1 LNHDA, CDR2 SQIVND (reference sequence).

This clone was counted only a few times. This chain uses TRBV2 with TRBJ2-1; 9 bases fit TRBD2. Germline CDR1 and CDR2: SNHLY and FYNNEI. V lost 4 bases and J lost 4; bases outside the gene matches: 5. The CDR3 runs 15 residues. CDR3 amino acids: CASSVSLAGYNEQFF. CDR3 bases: TGTGCCAGCAGTGTTAGCCTAGCGGGGTACAATGAGCAGTTCTTC.

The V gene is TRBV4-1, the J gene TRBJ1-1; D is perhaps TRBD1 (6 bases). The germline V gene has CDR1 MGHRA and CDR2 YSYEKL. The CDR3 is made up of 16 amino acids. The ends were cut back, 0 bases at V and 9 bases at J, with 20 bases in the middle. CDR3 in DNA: TGCGCCAGCAGCCAAGAACCCGGAACAGGGAAGATTAAAGCTTTCTTT. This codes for CASSQEPGTGKIKAFF.

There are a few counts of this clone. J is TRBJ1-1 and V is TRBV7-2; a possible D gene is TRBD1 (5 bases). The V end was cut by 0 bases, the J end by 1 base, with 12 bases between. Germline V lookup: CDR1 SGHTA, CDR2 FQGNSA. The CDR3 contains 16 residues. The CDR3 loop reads CASSLAGPAENTEAFF. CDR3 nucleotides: TGTGCCAGCAGCTTAGCGGGGCCAGCCGAGAACACTGAAGCTTTCTTT.

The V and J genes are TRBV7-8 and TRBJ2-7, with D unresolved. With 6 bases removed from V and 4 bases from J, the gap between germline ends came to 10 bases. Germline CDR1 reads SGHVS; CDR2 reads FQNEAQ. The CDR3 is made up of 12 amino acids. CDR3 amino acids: CASSEPEYEQYF. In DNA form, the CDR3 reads TGTGCCAGCAGTGAACCCGAGTACGAGCAGTACTTC.

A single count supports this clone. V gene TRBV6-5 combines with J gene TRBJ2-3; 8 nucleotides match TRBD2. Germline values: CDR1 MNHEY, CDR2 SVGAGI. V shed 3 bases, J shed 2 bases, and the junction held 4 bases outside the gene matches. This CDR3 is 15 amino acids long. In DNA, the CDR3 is TGTGCCAGCAGTTATAGCGGGGTGTTCACAGATACGCAGTATTTT. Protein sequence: CASSYSGVFTDTQYF.

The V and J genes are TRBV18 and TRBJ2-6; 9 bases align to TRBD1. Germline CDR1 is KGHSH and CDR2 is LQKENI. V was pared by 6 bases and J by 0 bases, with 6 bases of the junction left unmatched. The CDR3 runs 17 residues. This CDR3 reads CASSQGTGSSGANVLTF. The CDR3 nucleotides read TGTGCCAGCTCCCAGGGGACAGGGAGCTCTGGGGCCAACGTCCTGACTTTC.

CDR3: CASSYRGKRGYTF. Written as DNA, the CDR3 is TGTGCCAGCAGTTACAGGGGAAAGAGGGGCTACACCTTC. The chain couples TRBV12-3 or TRBV12-4 to TRBJ1-2; 7 positions match TRBD1. V trimming: 4 bases; J trimming: 8 bases; junction bases outside the gene matches: 7. The CDR3 consists of 13 residues.

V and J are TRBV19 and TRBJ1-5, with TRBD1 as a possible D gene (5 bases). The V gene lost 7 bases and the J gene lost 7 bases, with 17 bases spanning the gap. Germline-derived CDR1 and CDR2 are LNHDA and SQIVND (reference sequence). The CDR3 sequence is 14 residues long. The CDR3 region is CASTSSGGGQPQHF. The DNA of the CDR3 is TGTGCCAGTACCTCCTCGGGGGGAGGCCAGCCCCAGCATTTT.

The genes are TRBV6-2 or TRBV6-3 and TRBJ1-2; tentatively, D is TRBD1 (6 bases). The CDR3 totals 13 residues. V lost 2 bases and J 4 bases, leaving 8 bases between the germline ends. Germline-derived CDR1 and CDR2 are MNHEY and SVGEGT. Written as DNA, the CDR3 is TGTGCCAGCAGTTACGACAGGACCTATGGCTACACCTTC. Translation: CASSYDRTYGYTF.

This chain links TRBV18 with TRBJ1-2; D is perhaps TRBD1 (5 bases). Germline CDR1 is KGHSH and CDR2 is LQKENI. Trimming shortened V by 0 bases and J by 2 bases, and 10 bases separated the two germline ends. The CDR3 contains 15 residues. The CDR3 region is CASSPPMGGNYGYTF. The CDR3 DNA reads TGTGCCAGCTCACCACCGATGGGGGGAAACTATGGCTACACCTTC.

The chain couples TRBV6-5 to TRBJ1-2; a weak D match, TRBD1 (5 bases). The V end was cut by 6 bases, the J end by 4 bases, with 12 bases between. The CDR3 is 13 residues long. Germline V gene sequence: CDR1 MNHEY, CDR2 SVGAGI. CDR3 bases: TGTGCCAGCAGAGACAGCGAACGCTATGGCTACACCTTC. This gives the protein CASRDSERYGYTF.

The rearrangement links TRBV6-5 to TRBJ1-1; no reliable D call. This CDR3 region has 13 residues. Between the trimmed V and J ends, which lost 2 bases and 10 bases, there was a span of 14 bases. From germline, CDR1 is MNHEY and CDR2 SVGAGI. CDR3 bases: TGTGCCAGCAGTTACGCGGGAAGGCTTCGAGCTTTCTTT. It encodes CASSYAGRLRAFF.

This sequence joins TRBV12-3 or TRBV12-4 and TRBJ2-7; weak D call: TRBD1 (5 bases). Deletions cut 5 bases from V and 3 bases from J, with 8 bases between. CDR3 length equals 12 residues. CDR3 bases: TGTGCCAGCAGTAGAACAGGCTACGAGCAGTACTTC. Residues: CASSRTGYEQYF.

The CDR3 reads CSVGNLDTQYF. CDR3 DNA sequence: TGCAGCGTTGGTAACTTGGATACGCAGTATTTT. The rearrangement joins TRBV29-1 to TRBJ2-3; no clear D gene. Per germline, CDR1 SQVTM and CDR2 ANQGSEA. CDR3 length: 11 amino acids. Trimming pared 4 bases from V and 6 bases from J, leaving 8 bases between.

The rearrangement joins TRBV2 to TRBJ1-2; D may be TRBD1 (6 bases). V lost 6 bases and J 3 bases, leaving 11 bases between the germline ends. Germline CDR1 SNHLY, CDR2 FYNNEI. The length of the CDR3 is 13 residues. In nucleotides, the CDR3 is TGTGCCAGCAGATCAGGGGTAGACTATGGCTACACCTTC. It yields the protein CASRSGVDYGYTF.

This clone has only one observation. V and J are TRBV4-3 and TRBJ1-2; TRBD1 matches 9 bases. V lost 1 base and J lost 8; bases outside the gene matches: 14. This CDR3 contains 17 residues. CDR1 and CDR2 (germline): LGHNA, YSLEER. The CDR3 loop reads CASSQVQTGTGPGGYTF. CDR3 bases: TGCGCCAGCAGCCAAGTCCAAACGGGGACAGGGCCCGGCGGCTACACCTTC.

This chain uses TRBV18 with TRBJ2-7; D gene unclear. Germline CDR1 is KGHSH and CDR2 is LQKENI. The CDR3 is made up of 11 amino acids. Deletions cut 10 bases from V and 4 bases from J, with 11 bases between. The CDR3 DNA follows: TGTGCCACACAAACACCATACGAGCAGTACTTC. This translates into CATQTPYEQYF.

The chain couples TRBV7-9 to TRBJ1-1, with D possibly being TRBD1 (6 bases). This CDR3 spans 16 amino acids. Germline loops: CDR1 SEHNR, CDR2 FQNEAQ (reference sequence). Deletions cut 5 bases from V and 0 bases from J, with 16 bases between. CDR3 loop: CASSPTAGVMNTEAFF. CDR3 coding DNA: TGTGCCAGCAGCCCGACGGCAGGGGTCATGAACACTGAAGCTTTCTTT.

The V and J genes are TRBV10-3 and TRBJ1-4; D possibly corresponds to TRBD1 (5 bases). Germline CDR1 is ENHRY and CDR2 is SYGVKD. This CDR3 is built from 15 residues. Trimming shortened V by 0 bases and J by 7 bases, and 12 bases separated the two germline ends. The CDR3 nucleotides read TGTGCCATCAGTGAGTCTGGGGACTTGGGTGAAAAACTGTTTTTT. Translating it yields CAISESGDLGEKLFF.

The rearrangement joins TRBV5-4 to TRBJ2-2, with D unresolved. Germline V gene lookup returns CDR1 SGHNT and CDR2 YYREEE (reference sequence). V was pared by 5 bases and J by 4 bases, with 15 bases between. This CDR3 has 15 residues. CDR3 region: CASSNSQRVTGELFF. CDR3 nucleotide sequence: TGTGCCAGCAGTAACAGCCAACGAGTCACCGGGGAGCTGTTTTTT. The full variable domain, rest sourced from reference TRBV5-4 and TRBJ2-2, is ETGVTQSPTHLIKTRGQQVTLRCSSQSGHNTVSWYQQALGQGPQFIFQYYREEENGRGNFPPRFSGLQFPNYSSELNVNALELDDSALYLCASSNSQRVTGELFFGEGSRLTVL.

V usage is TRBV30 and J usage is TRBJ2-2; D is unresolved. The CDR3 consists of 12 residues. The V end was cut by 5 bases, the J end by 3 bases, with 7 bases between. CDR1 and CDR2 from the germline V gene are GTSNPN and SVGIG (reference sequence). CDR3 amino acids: CAWSRYTGELFF. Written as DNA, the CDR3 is TGTGCCTGGTCTAGGTACACCGGGGAGCTGTTTTTT.

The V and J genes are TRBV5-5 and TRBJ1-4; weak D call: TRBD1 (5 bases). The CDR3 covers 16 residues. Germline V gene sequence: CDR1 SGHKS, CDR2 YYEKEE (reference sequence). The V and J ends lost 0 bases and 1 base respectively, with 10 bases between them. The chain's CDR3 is CASSLGSRGTNEKLFF. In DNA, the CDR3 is TGTGCCAGCAGCTTGGGATCAAGGGGAACTAATGAAAAACTGTTTTTT.

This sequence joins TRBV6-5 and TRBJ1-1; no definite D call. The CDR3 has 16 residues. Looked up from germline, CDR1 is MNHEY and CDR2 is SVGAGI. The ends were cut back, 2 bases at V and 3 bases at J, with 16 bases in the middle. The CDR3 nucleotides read TGTGCCAGCAGTTACCGCGCGGTCGGGGAATACACTGAAGCTTTCTTT. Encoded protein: CASSYRAVGEYTEAFF.

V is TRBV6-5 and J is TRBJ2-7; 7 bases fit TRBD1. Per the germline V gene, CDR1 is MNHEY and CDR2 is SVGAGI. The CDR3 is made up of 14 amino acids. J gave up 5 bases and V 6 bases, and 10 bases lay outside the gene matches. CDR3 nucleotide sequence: TGTGCCAGCAGAGCAGGGGGAACCCACCACGAGCAGTACTTC. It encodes CASRAGGTHHEQYF.